These 18 T cell receptor beta chains share one sample of origin, sequenced in a study of Ad26.COV2.S vaccination and SARS-CoV-2 variants. Treatment given: roughly 18 received Ad26.COV2.S at low or high dose, single or two shots; 5 received placebo; per-sample allocation not given. The investigators took samples on day 63 after the first vaccine or placebo injection. Sequenced by immunoSEQ multiplex PCR; TCRdb stores in-frame clones only, minus some. Among more than 300,000 clones listed, about 89% were seen once. This specimen was peripheral blood, taken in a trial of Ad26.COV2.S vaccine versus placebo. The origin of the receptors is a person aged 18-60 years who received the Ad26.COV2.S COVID-19 vaccine or a placebo.

The chain has TRBV2 and TRBJ2-5; 7 nucleotides agree with TRBD1. The trim removed 10 bases at V and 1 base at J, leaving 12 bases unmatched. This CDR3 has 15 residues. Germline V lookup: CDR1 SNHLY, CDR2 FYNNEI. The CDR3 DNA is TGTGCCACCAAGAGACAGGGTGGATTCCAAGAGACCCAGTACTTC. As protein: CATKRQGGFQETQYF.

The chain employs TRBV5-6 and TRBJ1-2, with 11 nucleotides matching TRBD1. Trimming took 4 bases from V and 5 from J; bases not matched to a gene: 4. From germline, CDR1 is SGHDT and CDR2 YYEEEE. The CDR3 covers 14 residues. As DNA, the CDR3 is TGTGCCAGCAGCCCAGGACAGGGGGCGTATGGCTACACCTTC. Translation: CASSPGQGAYGYTF. The whole variable domain, remainder taken from reference TRBV5-6 and TRBJ1-2, is DAGVTQSPTHLIKTRGQQVTLRCSPKSGHDTVSWYQQALGQGPQFIFQYYEEEERQRGNFPDRFSGHQFPNYSSELNVNALLLGDSALYLCASSPGQGAYGYTFGSGTRLTVV.

The V gene is TRBV18, the J gene TRBJ1-2; D is possibly TRBD1 (5 bases). Deletions cut 5 bases from V and 1 base from J, with 11 bases between. Germline loops: CDR1 KGHSH, CDR2 LQKENI. The CDR3 spans 14 residues. The CDR3 here is CASSSTASNYGYTF. CDR3 bases: TGTGCCAGCTCATCGACAGCTAGTAACTATGGCTACACCTTC.

The chain is built from TRBV4-3 and TRBJ1-4; no clear D. Deletions cut 4 bases from V and 0 bases from J, with 9 bases between. The V gene's germline CDR1 is LGHNA and CDR2 YSLEER. CDR3 length: 15 amino acids. The CDR3 DNA reads as TGCGCCAGCAGCCCCCCGTTCTCAACTAATGAAAAACTGTTTTTT. It encodes CASSPPFSTNEKLFF.

This chain connects TRBV7-2 to TRBJ1-5; D is unresolved. In germline, CDR1 is SGHTA, CDR2 FQGNSA. V was trimmed by 1 base and J by 5 bases, leaving 15 bases between them. The CDR3 extends over 16 amino acids. Here the CDR3 reads CASSLDAGGSYQPQHF. The CDR3 nucleotides are TGTGCCAGCAGCTTAGATGCGGGCGGCAGCTATCAGCCCCAGCATTTT.

A few counts support this clone. The chain employs TRBV4-2 and TRBJ2-6; D call uncertain. Per germline, CDR1 LGHNA and CDR2 YNFKEQ. The CDR3 is made up of 16 amino acids. Trimming pared 0 bases from V and 0 bases from J, leaving 6 bases between. In DNA form, the CDR3 reads TGTGCCAGCAGCCAAGATAAGAGCTCTGGGGCCAACGTCCTGACTTTC. Amino acids: CASSQDKSSGANVLTF.

The chain links TRBV5-1 to TRBJ2-2; 8 nucleotides match TRBD1. CDR3 size: 15 residues. The V and J ends lost 4 bases and 7 bases, in that order; junction bases with no gene match: 9. Germline V gene data show CDR1 as SGHRS and CDR2 as YFSETQ. CDR3 loop: CASSPPGTGYGELFF. The CDR3 coding sequence is TGCGCCAGCAGCCCCCCCGGGACAGGATACGGGGAGCTGTTTTTT.

J is TRBJ2-7 and V is TRBV4-3; possible D gene TRBD1, 7 bases. This CDR3 is built from 17 residues. V dropped 0 bases and J dropped 2 bases, with 17 bases sitting between them. Germline CDR1 and CDR2: LGHNA and YSLEER. The CDR3 DNA reads TGCGCCAGCAGCCAAGATACGTGGCGGGACAGTACCTACGAGCAGTACTTC. It is translated as CASSQDTWRDSTYEQYF.

This clone was seen only once. The chain's CDR3 is CASSQGWGSPLHF. CDR3 nucleotides: TGTGCCAGCAGCCAAGGATGGGGATCACCCCTCCACTTT. This rearrangement joins TRBV14 to TRBJ1-6, with D unclear. The CDR3 sequence is 13 residues long. V lost 1 base to trimming and J lost 10 bases, with 8 bases between them. CDR1 and CDR2 (germline): SGHDN, FVKESK.

The chain employs TRBV7-9 and TRBJ1-2; 10 nucleotides line up with TRBD1. V dropped 5 bases and J dropped 7; count of bases not matched to a gene: 13. The CDR3 has 16 amino acids. Germline lookup yields CDR1 SEHNR and CDR2 FQNEAQ (reference sequence). The CDR3 loop is CASSRLTGGDRGGYTF. The DNA of the CDR3 is TGTGCCAGCAGCCGGTTGACAGGGGGCGATCGGGGTGGCTACACCTTC.

The chain joins TRBV7-2 to TRBJ1-6; 7 nucleotides match TRBD1. J lost 7 bases, V lost 5 bases, and 11 bases had no gene match. This CDR3 contains 16 residues. CDR1 is SGHTA, CDR2 FQGNSA, per germline. In DNA, the CDR3 is TGTGCCAGCAGCCCCGGCCCCGCAGGGGGGAATTCACCCCTCCACTTT. It codes for CASSPGPAGGNSPLHF.

Many counts were recorded for this clone. V is TRBV10-3 and J is TRBJ2-3; D unresolved. Germline V gene sequence: CDR1 ENHRY, CDR2 SYGVKD. This CDR3 has 15 amino acids. Between the trimmed V and J ends, which lost 3 bases and 5 bases, there was a span of 15 bases. In DNA, the CDR3 is TGTGCCATCAGTGACCTAAACACGACCCTAGATACGCAGTATTTT. Protein product: CAISDLNTTLDTQYF.

The rearrangement joins TRBV28 to TRBJ2-7, with 9 positions matching TRBD1. V shed 7 bases and J 2 bases; nucleotides not matched to a gene: 9. The germline CDR1 and CDR2 sequences are MDHEN and SYDVKM. The CDR3 consists of 15 residues. In DNA, the CDR3 is TGTGCCAGCAACTCACCCGGGACAGGGACCTACGAGCAGTACTTC. This translates into CASNSPGTGTYEQYF.

V usage is TRBV27 and J usage is TRBJ2-7, with D perhaps assigned TRBD1 or TRBD2 (5 bases each). V lost 2 bases and J 3 bases, leaving 11 bases between the germline ends. This CDR3 comprises 14 residues. The V gene's germline CDR1 is MNHEY and CDR2 SMNVEV (reference sequence). CDR3 DNA sequence: TGTGCCAGCAGTTTAATCGGGACGAACTACGAGCAGTACTTC. Encoded protein: CASSLIGTNYEQYF.

The gene calls are TRBV28 and TRBJ2-3; 7 nucleotides match TRBD2. Per the germline V gene, CDR1 is MDHEN and CDR2 is SYDVKM. This CDR3 contains 16 residues. J lost 2 bases, V lost 6 bases, and 11 bases had no gene match. The CDR3 DNA sequence: TGTGCCAGCAGATTACAGACTAGCCTTTACACAGATACGCAGTATTTT. As protein: CASRLQTSLYTDTQYF. Filled out from reference TRBV28 and TRBJ2-3, the complete variable domain reads DVKVTQSSRYLVKRTGEKVFLECVQDMDHENMFWYRQDPGLGLRLIYFSYDVKMKEKGDIPEGYSVSREKKERFSLILESASTNQTSMYLCASRLQTSLYTDTQYFGPGTRLTVL.

This clone was counted many times. The chain has TRBV6-2 or TRBV6-3 and TRBJ1-2; maybe TRBD1 (5 bases). This CDR3 contains 14 residues. Per germline, CDR1 MNHEY and CDR2 SVGEGT. Trimming stripped 6 bases from V and 5 bases from J, with 16 bases between. CDR3 in DNA: TGTGCCAGCAGCAATACAGGATCCGCATATGGCTACACCTTC. Residues: CASSNTGSAYGYTF.

J is TRBJ2-2 and V is TRBV9, with TRBD2 matching over 9 bases. The CDR3 loop spans 17 amino acids. Looked up from germline, CDR1 is SGDLS and CDR2 is YYNGEE. The ends lost 3 bases at V and 7 bases at J; junction bases unmatched: 13. The CDR3 nucleotides are TGTGCCAGCAGCGCCCCACTGCGGGAGGGCCTAGGCGGGGAGCTGTTTTTT. Amino acids: CASSAPLREGLGGELFF. The full variable domain, in which reference TRBV9 and TRBJ2-2 provide the parts outside the CDR3, is DSGVTQTPKHLITATGQRVTLRCSPRSGDLSVYWYQQSLDQGLQFLIQYYNGEERAKGNILERFSAQQFPDLHSELNLSSLELGDSALYFCASSAPLREGLGGELFFGEGSRLTVL.

The chain employs TRBV18 and TRBJ2-1, with D perhaps being TRBD1 or TRBD2 (6 bases each). CDR3 length equals 18 residues. Per germline, CDR1 KGHSH and CDR2 LQKENI. The V gene lost 2 bases and the J gene lost 0 bases, with 17 bases spanning the gap. This chain's CDR3 is CASSPAPVRGASYNEQFF. The CDR3 coding sequence is TGTGCCAGCTCACCAGCCCCGGTGAGGGGGGCCTCCTACAATGAGCAGTTCTTC.